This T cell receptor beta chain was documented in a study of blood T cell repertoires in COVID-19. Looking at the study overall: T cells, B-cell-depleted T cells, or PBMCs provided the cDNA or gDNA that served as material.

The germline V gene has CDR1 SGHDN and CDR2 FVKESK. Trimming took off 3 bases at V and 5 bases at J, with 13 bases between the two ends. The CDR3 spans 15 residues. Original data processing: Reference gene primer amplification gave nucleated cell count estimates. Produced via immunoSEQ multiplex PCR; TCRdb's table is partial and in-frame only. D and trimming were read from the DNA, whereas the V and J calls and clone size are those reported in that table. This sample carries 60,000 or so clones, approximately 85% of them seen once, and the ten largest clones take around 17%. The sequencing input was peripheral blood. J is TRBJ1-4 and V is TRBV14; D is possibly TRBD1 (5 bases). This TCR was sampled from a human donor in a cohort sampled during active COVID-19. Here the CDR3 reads CASSHAQGANEKLFF. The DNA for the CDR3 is TGTGCCAGCAGCCACGCGCAGGGCGCCAATGAAAAACTGTTTTTT.